This T cell receptor (beta chain) was obtained from a study of cytomegalovirus exposure and HLA in healthy donors. As to this clone: Its specificity is not known.

Study-wide results and limits: In vitro confirmation showed three CMV-associated chains to be CMV antigen specific.

60 Vbeta and 13 Jbeta primers were used in PCR. Authors' processing steps: About 12 million shared chains were among the about 80 million unique TCR beta chains that a later analysis counted. The method was immunoSEQ multiplex PCR; TCRdb's version includes in-frame clones alone and lacks a portion of them. V and J calls and clone size are as listed in that table; D and trimming were resolved from the DNA. Its table records roughly 140,000 clones. The CDR3 loop spans 14 amino acids. V lost 4 bases, J lost 9 bases, and 16 bases lay in between. Germline values: CDR1 MNHNS, CDR2 SASEGT. The clonotype was recovered from a male donor in good health and CMV-seronegative. The chain is built from TRBV6-1 and TRBJ2-1; D remains ambiguous. The sequenced material came from PBMCs. CDR3 residues: CASSVGLSVFEQFF. The CDR3 DNA reads as TGTGCCAGCAGTGTTGGGCTGTCGGTCTTTGAGCAGTTCTTC.